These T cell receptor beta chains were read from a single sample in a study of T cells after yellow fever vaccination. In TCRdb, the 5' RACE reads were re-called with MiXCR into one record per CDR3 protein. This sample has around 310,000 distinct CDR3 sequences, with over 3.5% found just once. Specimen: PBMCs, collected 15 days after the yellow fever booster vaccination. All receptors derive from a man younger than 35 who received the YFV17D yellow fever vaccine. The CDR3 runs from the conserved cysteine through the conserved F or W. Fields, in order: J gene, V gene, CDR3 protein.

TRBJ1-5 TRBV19 CASSISRDLSLQHF
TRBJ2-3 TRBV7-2 CASSYLAGALTDTQYF
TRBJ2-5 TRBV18 CASSPTGPQETQYF
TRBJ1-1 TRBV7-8 CASSLFGGQKAFF
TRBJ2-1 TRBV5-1 CASNKNLNRDRDNEQFF
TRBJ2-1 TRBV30 CAWTPGAIVAFF
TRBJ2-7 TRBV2 CASTDPWTGEYEQYF
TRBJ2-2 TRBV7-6 CASSRDGELFF
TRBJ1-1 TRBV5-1 CASRPTARGNAMNTEAFF
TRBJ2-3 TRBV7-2 CASSLGFILRGLGDTQYF
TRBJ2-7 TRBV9 CASSGYVSGEQYF
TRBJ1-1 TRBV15 CATSRGMGRTIRMNTEAFF
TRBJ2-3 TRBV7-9 CASSLGDRGIRDTQYF
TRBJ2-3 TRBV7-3 CASSLRPTDTQYF
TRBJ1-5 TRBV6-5 CASSPGGGMDQPQHF
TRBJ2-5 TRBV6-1 CASSERRSGETQYF
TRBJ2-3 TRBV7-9 CASSPPTGVDTQYF
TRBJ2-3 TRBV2 CASSIGTRGADTQYF
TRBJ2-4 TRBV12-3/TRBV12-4 CASSRSTGGRNIQYF
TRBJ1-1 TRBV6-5 CATYRVSGHEAFF
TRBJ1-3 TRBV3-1 CASSQVANTIYF
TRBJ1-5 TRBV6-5 CASSYSRNQPQHF
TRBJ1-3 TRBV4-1 CASSQLGDSSGNTIYF